This T cell receptor beta chain came from a study of high-grade serous ovarian cancer treatment subgroups. CDR1 and CDR2 (germline): MDHEN, SYDVKM. The CDR3 is 14 amino acids. V was cut by 2 bases and J by 5 bases, with 12 bases left in between. This clone was counted between two and nine times. Only in-frame clones appear in the TCRdb table, and some are missing; sequencing was by immunoSEQ multiplex PCR. This sample yields just over 35,000 clones, of which 79% are seen a single time; approximately 3.1% belongs to the top ten. Tumor samples were taken before definitive surgery or chemotherapy. The receptor comes from a human donor with high-grade serous ovarian cancer. Source material: tumor tissue. The V and J genes are TRBV28 and TRBJ1-2; D may be TRBD1 (6 bases). Here the CDR3 reads CASSLVQGSYGYTF. CDR3 sequence (DNA): TGTGCCAGCAGTTTAGTTCAGGGGTCTTATGGCTACACCTTC.